The source of this T cell receptor beta chain is a study of cytomegalovirus exposure and HLA in healthy donors. Vbeta (60) and Jbeta (13) primers were used in the PCR. The data were produced by immunoSEQ multiplex PCR, yet TCRdb's version contains in-frame clones alone and is incomplete. The sample has some 170,000 clones; about four fifths are singletons. General observations from the study: Earlier analysis looked at TCR beta V segments, and most were productive about 87% or about 30% of the time. Among the sequence variants, a highly shared cluster was likely an artifact of sequencing. Listed as cytomegalovirus-associated were 164 TCR beta chains. In a later analysis, an Asian-associated ancestry cluster reportedly showed fewer N-insertions than the approximately 700-donor mean.

This CDR3 has 14 amino acids. Germline-derived CDR1 and CDR2 are SGDLS and YYNGEE. Losses at the gene ends were 4 bases for V and 8 bases for J; bases not matched to a gene: 8. This clone appeared a few times. Its antigen is not identified. The chain combines TRBV9 with TRBJ1-2, with 10 bases lining up with TRBD1. The TCR comes from a female donor in good health and CMV-seronegative. Specimen: PBMCs. In DNA form, the CDR3 reads TGTGCCAGCAGCCAGGGACAGGGGAACGAAGGCTACACCTTC. Translated, it gives CASSQGQGNEGYTF.